This entry concerns a single TCR beta chain. This clonotype was detected ten times or more. Its antigen remains unidentified. No much larger clone is present one base from it, and per-base qualities are unavailable. This sample was included in a study of T cells in Graves' hyperthyroidism and ophthalmopathy (dated by TCRdb to the late 2010s). For context, the study as a whole: Peripheral blood was sampled at the time of initial diagnosis, prior to any treatment. TCR V-J signatures able to tell the groups apart were searched for in a discovery cohort of around 95 patients, of whom fewer than 45 had Graves' ophthalmopathy and roughly 59 had stable Graves' hyperthyroidism. An independent validation cohort of 18 to 20 hyperthyroidism patients and some 15 patients who later progressed to ophthalmopathy tested prospective prediction of ophthalmopathy. The 90 to 100 discovery patients were randomly divided into training and test sets at a 7:3 ratio. The study also compared thyroid tissue and blood T-cell repertoires from five or six Graves' hyperthyroidism patients. Following sampling, methimazole starting at 30 mg daily was given to hyperthyroidism patients, and high-dose intravenous methylprednisolone was given to ophthalmopathy patients. The paper reports TCR Vbeta CDR3 sequencing of some 140 peripheral blood samples: under 45 ophthalmopathy, fewer than 80 hyperthyroidism and approximately 17 progressor patients. Overall study outcomes, separate from this receptor: Ophthalmopathy was separated from stable hyperthyroidism by a 13 V-J signature model, with about 88% sensitivity and roughly 81% specificity obtained in cross-validation and 80%/75% obtained in testing. Sample size was not statistically predetermined, and investigators were not blinded to group allocation. Blood samples also contained most of the expanded thyroid clonotypes (frequency above 0.001), which suggests that blood repertoires may reflect thyroid immune responses. During validation, the model predicted progression to ophthalmopathy a median of approximately 7 months ahead of onset, with almost 71% sensitivity and almost 75% specificity.

The TCR beta CDR3 regions were amplified from the RNA transcripts. For the first round of RT-PCR on the TCR CDR3, the HTBI primer set was used together with the Qiagen OneStep RT-PCR kit. Libraries were constructed in a second round of multiplex PCR, after which size selection and purification were performed. Paired-end sequencing of the libraries was performed with 100 bp reads on an Illumina HiSeq2000. Processing in the source paper ran as follows. SOAPnuke was used to process the raw data, removing reads that contained adapters or uncalled bases, had a mean Phred below 15, or lacked an exact match to the constant primer or identifier. High-quality paired reads were merged using COPE v1.2.5, and each unique nucleotide sequence was defined as a clonotype. Clonotypes were aligned to IMGT TRBV, TRBD and TRBJ reference segments using MiTCR v1.1. Analysis was restricted to V-J combinations with a frequency above 0.0001, which covered 99.2% of repertoires. The TCS score was defined as F50 (clonal expansion) divided by E x V (chaos), with BLOSUM62-based TCRdist calculated between CDR3 peptides within each V-J. Welch's t-statistics and random forest reduced roughly 500 V-J features to about 12, which were used in a naive Bayes classifier (R e1071). In-frame beta chains were kept once TCRdb had trimmed the public reads at Q25 with fastp and called clones with MiXCR. Entries are consolidated by CDR3 protein sequence, retaining the most common genes and DNA. TCRdb's processing, not the study's, gives the V and J calls here. This sample comprises over 250,000 distinct CDR3 sequences, about 25% of them detected only once. The top ten constitute about 30% of the sample.

Hyperthyroidism patients were newly diagnosed, with disease duration under 2 months, and aged 18 to 65 years. Any patient with an uncontrolled infection, another autoimmune disease, pregnancy or lactation was excluded. Diagnoses were based on clinical symptoms, serum thyroxine and TRAb, thyroid ultrasound and orbital computed tomography. For progressor patients, blood was drawn at the first diagnosis of hyperthyroidism, before any ophthalmopathy symptoms had appeared. PBMCs were separated from 7.5 to 10 ml of fresh peripheral blood using Ficoll-Paque density gradient centrifugation. Patients classed as progressors first received a Graves' hyperthyroidism diagnosis and then went on to develop ophthalmopathy during follow-up. Trizol reagent was used to extract total RNA, and RNA quality was then checked on an Agilent 2100 Bioanalyzer. The receptor's source is a man aged 35 to 55 with Graves' hyperthyroidism that later progressed to Graves' ophthalmopathy. Sequencing input: blood.

The CDR3 reads as follows: CASSALVRGDRGYTF. The bases read TGTGCCAGCAGCGCCCTGGTTCGGGGGGATCGTGGCTACACCTTC. The receptor chain draws on TRBV9 and TRBJ1-2; a tentative D call is TRBD1 (5 bases match). Cut back by 3 bases and 7 bases, the V and J ends lie 19 bases apart. The CDR3 covers 15 residues, taking in both the cysteine and the phenylalanine. Only the CDR3 part of the read is kept: 45 bases, read in frame from the first base. CDR1 SGDLS and CDR2 YYNGEE are derived from the germline V gene. The full variable domain, completed from the reference TRBV9 and TRBJ1-2 proteins outside the CDR3, reads DSGVTQTPKHLITATGQRVTLRCSPRSGDLSVYWYQQSLDQGLQFLIQYYNGEERAKGNILERFSAQQFPDLHSELNLSSLELGDSALYFCASSALVRGDRGYTFGSGTRLTVV.